This paragraph reports one TCR beta chain. Antigen: not known. The sample belongs to a study of monozygotic twins with inflammatory bowel disease. Notes on the study in general: With others, IBD patients shared fewer clonotypes than healthy twins did, especially with disease activity.

Blood samples of approximately 2.5 ml were drawn from every donor. The germline CDR1 and CDR2 sequences are SGDLS and YYNGEE. The CDR3 loop spans 12 amino acids. For every sample, eight separate reactions were used to make cDNA. TCRdb reprocessed the 5' RACE reads, keeping one entry per CDR3 protein, no DNA. The repertoire table contains 150,000 to 200,000 distinct CDR3 sequences. This chain uses TRBV9 with TRBJ2-1; TCRdb reports TRBD1, a call that lacks DNA to check it against. The material sequenced was blood. The sequence was collected from a human donor with ulcerative colitis or Crohn's disease, or a healthy co-twin of an affected twin (not recorded which). CDR3 residues: CASSVAGHGQFF.